Below, 17 T cell receptor beta chains from the same sample are listed, as sequenced in a study of tissue T cells after allogeneic stem cell transplantation. Sequencing used immunoSEQ multiplex PCR; TCRdb keeps in-frame clones, though not all of them. This table holds about 50,000 clones, roughly 75% found once. Sequencing was done on a sample of sorted cells pooled from one or two spleens. Source of these receptors: a pool of C57BL/6 mice in good health.

Regarding this clone: Gene names refer to mouse genes. The read terminates 1 residue before the CDR3 end, so the remaining end is supplied by the germline J gene. V gene TRBV26 combines with J gene TRBJ2-2; D gene unclear. The V end lost 0 bases, the J end lost 3 bases, and 8 bases lay between the germline ends. The CDR3 sequence is 15 residues long. Germline V CDR1 and CDR2: KGHPV, FQNQEV (reference sequence). CDR3 amino acids: CASSLSTGDTGQLYF. The CDR3 DNA, read in part, is TGTGCCAGCAGTCTGTCGACGGGTGACACCGGGCAGCTCTAC.

As regards this clone: The listed genes are named as in mouse. The sequence runs out 1 residue before the end of the CDR3; the remainder is reconstructed from the germline J gene. The rearrangement uses TRBV5 and TRBJ2-3, with D perhaps TRBD1 or TRBD2 (6 bases each). Germline loops: CDR1 LGHNA, CDR2 YNLKQL (reference sequence). The CDR3 consists of 15 residues. Trimming cost V 1 base and J 1 base, with 9 bases left between them. The covered CDR3 bases are TGTGCCAGCAGCCAAGGGGGGCGCGGTGCAGAAACGCTGTAT. This encodes CASSQGGRGAETLY. The entire CDR3 is CASSQGGRGAETLYF.

Comments on this clone: Gene names and germline refer to mouse. The read finishes 1 residue shy of the CDR3 end, and the germline J gene is used to complete it. The chain links TRBV21 to TRBJ1-3; 10 bases map to TRBD1. TRBV21 is reported as an ORF; its role is uncertain. This CDR3 comprises 16 residues. V was pared by 3 bases and J by 2 bases, with 4 bases of the junction left unmatched. The CDR3 region is CASSHPGTGAGNTLYF. The part of the CDR3 DNA that was read is TGTGCTAGCAGTCACCCCGGGACAGGGGCTGGAAATACGCTCTAT.

This clone was observed a few times. Gene names refer to mouse genes. The read gets to within 1 residue of the CDR3 end, and the germline J gene fills in the rest. The V call is TRBV17, the J call TRBJ2-3; D might be TRBD1 or TRBD2, each matching 6 bases. CDR1 is MNHDT and CDR2 is YYDKIL in the germline V gene. The CDR3 has 15 amino acids. With 3 bases removed from V and 0 bases from J, the gap between germline ends came to 10 bases. The DNA read from the CDR3 is TGTGCTAGCAGTAGGGTGGGGGCTAGTGCAGAAACGCTGTAT. This encodes CASSRVGASAETLY. The entire CDR3 sequence reads CASSRVGASAETLYF.

As for this clone: The genes and germline here are from mouse. Read data end 1 residue before the CDR3 end; the end is taken from the germline J gene. This chain joins TRBV16 and TRBJ2-7; D ambiguous. Per the germline V gene, CDR1 is SGHSA and CDR2 is FRNQAP. V lost 4 bases and J 0 bases, leaving 4 bases between the germline ends. The CDR3 covers 12 residues. The covered CDR3 bases are TGTGCAAGCAGCTCCCACTCCTATGAACAGTAC. This sequence encodes CASSSHSYEQY. The complete CDR3 protein is CASSSHSYEQYF.

With regard to this clone: The germline and genes are mouse ones. The read finishes 1 residue shy of the CDR3 end, and the germline J gene is used to complete it. The chain links TRBV1 to TRBJ2-2; 8 positions agree with TRBD1. The CDR3 runs to 16 residues. Trimming cost V 2 bases and J 4 bases; bases outside gene matches: 6. Germline V gives CDR1 NSQYPW, CDR2 LRSPGD (reference sequence). CDR3 amino acids: CTCSAYPGGSTGQLYF. The CDR3 bases that were read are TGCACCTGCAGTGCATACCCAGGGGGCAGCACCGGGCAGCTCTAC.

This clone was seen a few times. Gene names and germline match the mouse. Sequencing ends 1 residue short of the CDR3 end; the germline J gene provides the rest. This chain joins TRBV4 and TRBJ2-7, with D possibly matching TRBD1 (6 bases). Germline CDR1 LGHDT, CDR2 YNNKQL (reference sequence). Trimming cost V 4 bases and J 3 bases, with 10 bases left between them. This CDR3 has 13 amino acids. The sequenced CDR3 bases are TGTGCCAGCAGCTTGAGGGGGATCTATGAACAGTAC. Its translation: CASSLRGIYEQY. The complete CDR3 sequence is CASSLRGIYEQYF.

In regard to this clone: Mouse names are used for the genes. The read is 1 residue too short to cover the CDR3 end, so that end is filled in from the germline J gene. The chain has TRBV31 and TRBJ1-1, with 12 bases identical to TRBD1. The CDR3 contains 15 residues. V shed 0 bases and J 7 bases; nucleotides not matched to a gene: 6. Germline values: CDR1 GKSSPN, CDR2 SITVG. The CDR3: CAWSLRGQGAREVFF. Incomplete CDR3 DNA: TGTGCCTGGAGTCTAAGGGGACAGGGGGCGAGAGAAGTCTTC.

For this clone: Genes here carry mouse names. Read sequence stops 1 residue before the CDR3 end, and the germline J gene provides the missing end. This chain uses TRBV13-2 with TRBJ1-1; a possible D gene is TRBD1 (6 bases). The length of the CDR3 is 14 residues. Trimming left V 0 bases short and J 5 bases short, with 11 bases between. Germline CDR1 and CDR2: NNHNN and SYGAGS (reference sequence). The CDR3 is CASGDAQGRTEVFF. The part of the CDR3 DNA that was read is TGTGCCAGCGGTGATGCACAGGGACGGACAGAAGTCTTC.

A word on this clone: These gene names are mouse names. From the germline J gene comes the end of the CDR3, since the read stops 1 residue before it. This chain uses TRBV16 with TRBJ2-5; 7 bases match TRBD1. Trimming cost V 1 base and J 5 bases; bases outside gene matches: 6. Germline CDR1 SGHSA, CDR2 FRNQAP. There are 15 residues in the CDR3. CDR3 bases read: TGTGCAAGCAGCTTAGTAACAGGGGCGCGAGACACCCAGTAC. Protein sequence: CASSLVTGARDTQY. The entire CDR3 is CASSLVTGARDTQYF.

On this clone: The germline and genes are mouse ones. The CDR3 is CASRPVGAGNTLYF. The part of the CDR3 DNA that was read is TGTGCCAGCCGACCCGTGGGGGCTGGAAATACGCTCTAT. This chain links TRBV19 with TRBJ1-3; a weak D match, TRBD1 (5 bases). The read comes to an end 1 residue before the CDR3 does, leaving the germline J gene to fill in the end. Germline loops: CDR1 FNHDT, CDR2 SITEND (reference sequence). V was shortened by 7 bases and J by 2 bases, with 13 bases between the two germline ends. The CDR3 extends over 14 amino acids.

Details on this clone: Mouse germline and gene names are used. The read halts 1 residue ahead of the CDR3 end, with the missing end drawn from the germline J gene. This chain links TRBV20 with TRBJ2-4, with 11 bases lining up with TRBD2. CDR1 is GFQATS and CDR2 is STVNSAI in the germline V gene. The CDR3 loop spans 14 amino acids. The V segment lost 3 bases and the J segment 7 bases; nucleotides outside the gene matches: 6. The covered CDR3 bases are TGTGGTGCTAGAAACTGGGGGGGCGCGGACACCTTGTAC. Residues: CGARNWGGADTLY. The full-length CDR3 reads as CGARNWGGADTLYF.

For this clone: Genes and germline are mouse. The read ends 1 residue early relative to the CDR3; the germline J gene fills the gap. The chain couples TRBV29 to TRBJ1-1; possible D gene TRBD1, 5 bases. Between the trimmed V and J ends, which lost 4 bases and 4 bases, there was a span of 13 bases. CDR1 and CDR2 from the germline V gene are MSHET and SYDVDS. CDR3 length: 14 residues. The sequenced part of the CDR3 DNA is TGTGCTAGCAGTTCGACGGGGGAGGGCACAGAAGTCTTC. Its protein product is CASSSTGEGTEVF. The whole CDR3 sequence is CASSSTGEGTEVFF.

About this clone: Gene labels here are mouse ones. The missing CDR3 end, 1 residue past where the read stops, is filled in from the germline J gene. This chain uses TRBV5 with TRBJ1-2, with no clear D. Germline values: CDR1 LGHNA, CDR2 YNLKQL (reference sequence). Trimming shortened V by 0 bases and J by 0 bases, and 8 bases separated the two germline ends. The length of the CDR3 is 15 residues. CDR3 bases read: TGTGCCAGCAGCCAAGATGGCAAAGCAAACTCCGACTACACC. It specifies CASSQDGKANSDYT. The whole CDR3 region reads CASSQDGKANSDYTF.

As for this clone: Mouse germline and gene names are used. The read halts 1 residue ahead of the CDR3 end, with the missing end drawn from the germline J gene. V gene TRBV23 combines with J gene TRBJ1-2; the table's D gene call, TRBD1, was not cross checked with the DNA. This CDR3 region has 15 residues. Germline V gives CDR1 KGHTA, CDR2 FQNQQP. The CDR3 region is CSSSNRQGGNSDYTF. CDR3 DNA (partial): TGCTCCAGCAGTAATCGACAGGGAGGAAACTCCGACTACACC.

Note on this clone: Gene and germline names: mouse. Partial CDR3 DNA: TGTGCCAGCAGTGGTCAAATCTATGCTGAGCAGTTC. As protein: CASSGQIYAEQF. The CDR3, in full, reads CASSGQIYAEQFF. This rearrangement joins TRBV14 to TRBJ2-1; D is ambiguous. The read terminates 1 residue ahead of where the CDR3 ends, so the germline J gene completes it. With 4 bases removed from V and 3 bases from J, the gap between germline ends came to 8 bases. CDR1 is SGHDT, CDR2 FRDEAV, per germline. The CDR3 runs to 13 residues.

Worth noting for this clone: Mouse gene names and germline throughout. The CDR3 sequence: CASGAYSYAEQFF. The CDR3 DNA, read in part, is TGTGCCAGCGGTGCCTACTCCTATGCTGAGCAGTTC. This chain links TRBV13-2 with TRBJ2-1; no clear D gene. The CDR3 extends 1 residue past the end of the read, so its final part is completed from the germline J gene. The CDR3 is 13 amino acids. CDR1 and CDR2 from the germline V gene are NNHNN and SYGAGS (reference sequence). The V and J ends lost 3 bases and 3 bases respectively, with 7 bases between them.